This T cell receptor (beta chain) was profiled in a study of CD8 T cells in ankylosing spondylitis. Study findings and constraints: Some motif variants were previously reported in reactive arthritis synovial fluid and blood. Within matched ankylosing spondylitis synovial fluid, disease-linked clones were reportedly significantly enriched. Among TCR beta sequences, a motif of under 10 highly homologous variants appeared characteristic of ankylosing spondylitis blood.

This clonotype appeared many times. Its cognate antigen is unknown. Scientists made TCR beta libraries using quantitative 5'-RACE with molecular barcodes. From the 5' RACE reads, TCRdb called clonotypes with MiXCR, one entry per CDR3 protein. The repertoire consists of about 250,000 distinct CDR3 sequences, with roughly a quarter occurring once and the leading ten covering roughly 0.67%. CDR3 size: 14 residues. Per germline, CDR1 SNHLY and CDR2 FYNNEI. Unmatched junction bases numbered 7, after V lost 6 bases and J lost 6 bases. Sequencing used blood, either unsorted or a sorted T cell fraction (not recorded which). The chain combines TRBV2 with TRBJ2-2, with TRBD1 identical over 7 bases. The source of this sequence is a male donor with ankylosing spondylitis or in good health (not recorded which). CDR3 protein: CASRGLTGAGELFF. CDR3 sequence (DNA): TGTGCCAGCAGAGGACTTACAGGGGCCGGGGAGCTGTTTTTT.